The present entry profiles one T cell receptor beta chain with its context. The target antigen is unknown. The use of a sample-barcoded 5' primer and a J-beta primer mix characterized a second PCR of about 7 to 12 cycles. Each cDNA molecule received a tag from a template-switch adaptor that had 12 random nucleotides. TCRdb analysed the 5' RACE reads with MiXCR anew, one entry per CDR3 protein. The sample has some 800,000 distinct CDR3 sequences, more than 40% seen once. The junction had 24 bases not matched to a gene; V was cut back by 6 bases and J by 2 bases. Germline values: CDR1 DFQATT, CDR2 SNEGSKA (reference sequence). The CDR3 is 19 amino acids. Each sample yielded at least 6 micrograms of PBMC total RNA. The data are from a study of blood T cells in healthy people across ages. Study results and caveats: What prevented conclusive comparison of naive and antigen-experienced cells was that PBMCs were unsorted.

J is TRBJ2-7 and V is TRBV20-1; the match to TRBD2 covers 8 bases. This TCR derives from a man aged 55-75 years in good health. Input material: blood. The CDR3 here is CSATPGTFIAGIGTYEQYF. CDR3 sequence (DNA): TGCAGTGCGACCCCTGGGACCTTTATAGCGGGAATTGGAACCTACGAGCAGTACTTC.